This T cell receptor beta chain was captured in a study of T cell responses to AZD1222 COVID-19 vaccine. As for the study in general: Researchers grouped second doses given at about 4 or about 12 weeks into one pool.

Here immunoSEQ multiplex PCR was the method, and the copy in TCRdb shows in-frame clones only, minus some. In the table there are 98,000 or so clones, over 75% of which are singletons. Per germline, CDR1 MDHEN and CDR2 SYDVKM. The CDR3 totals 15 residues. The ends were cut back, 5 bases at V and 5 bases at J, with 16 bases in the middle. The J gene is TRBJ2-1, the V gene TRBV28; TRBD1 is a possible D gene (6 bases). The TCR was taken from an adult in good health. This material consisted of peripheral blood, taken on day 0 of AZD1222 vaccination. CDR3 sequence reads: CASSTPGQPNNEQFF. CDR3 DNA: TGTGCCAGCAGTACGCCGGGACAACCAAACAATGAGCAGTTCTTC.